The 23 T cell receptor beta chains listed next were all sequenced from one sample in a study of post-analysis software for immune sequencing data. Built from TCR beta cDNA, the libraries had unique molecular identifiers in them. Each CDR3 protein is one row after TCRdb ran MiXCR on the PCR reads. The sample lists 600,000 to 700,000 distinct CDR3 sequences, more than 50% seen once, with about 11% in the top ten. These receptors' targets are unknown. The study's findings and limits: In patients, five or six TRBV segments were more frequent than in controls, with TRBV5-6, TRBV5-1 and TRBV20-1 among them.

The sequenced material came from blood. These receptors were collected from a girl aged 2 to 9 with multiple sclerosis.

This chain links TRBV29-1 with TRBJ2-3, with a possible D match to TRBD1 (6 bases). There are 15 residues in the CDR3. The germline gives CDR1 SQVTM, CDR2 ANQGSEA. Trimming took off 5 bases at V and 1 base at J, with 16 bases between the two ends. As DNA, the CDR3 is TGCAGCGTTCTCACAGGGTCCCGTGGCACAGATACGCAGTATTTT. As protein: CSVLTGSRGTDTQYF.

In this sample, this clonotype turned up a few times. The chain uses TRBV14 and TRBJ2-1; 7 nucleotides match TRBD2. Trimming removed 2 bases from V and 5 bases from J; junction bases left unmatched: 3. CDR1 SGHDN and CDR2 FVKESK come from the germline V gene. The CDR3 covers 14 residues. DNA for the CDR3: TGTGCCAGCAGCCAATACGGGAGGAACAATGAGCAGTTCTTC. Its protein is CASSQYGRNNEQFF.

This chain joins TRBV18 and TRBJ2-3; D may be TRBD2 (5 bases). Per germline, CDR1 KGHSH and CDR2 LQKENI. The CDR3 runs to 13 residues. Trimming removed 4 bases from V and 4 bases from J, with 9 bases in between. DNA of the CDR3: TGTGCCAGCTCACAAGCGGAGTCAGATACGCAGTATTTT. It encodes CASSQAESDTQYF.

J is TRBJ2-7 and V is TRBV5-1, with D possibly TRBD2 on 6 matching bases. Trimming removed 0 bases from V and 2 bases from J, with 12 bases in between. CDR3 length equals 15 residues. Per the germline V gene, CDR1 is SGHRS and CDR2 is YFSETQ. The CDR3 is CASSLGGGTTYEQYF. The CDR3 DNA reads TGCGCCAGCAGCTTGGGTGGGGGGACCACCTACGAGCAGTACTTC.

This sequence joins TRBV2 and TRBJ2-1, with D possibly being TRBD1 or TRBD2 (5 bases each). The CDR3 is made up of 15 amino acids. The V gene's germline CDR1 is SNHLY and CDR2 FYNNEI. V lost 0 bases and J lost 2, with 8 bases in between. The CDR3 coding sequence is TGTGCCAGCAGTGAAGCCGGGGCCACCTACAATGAGCAGTTCTTC. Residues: CASSEAGATYNEQFF. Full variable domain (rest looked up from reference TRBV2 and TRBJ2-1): EPEVTQTPSHQVTQMGQEVILRCVPISNHLYFYWYRQILGQKVEFLVSFYNNEISEKSEIFDDQFSVERPDGSNFTLKIRSTKLEDSAMYFCASSEAGATYNEQFFGPGTRLTVL.

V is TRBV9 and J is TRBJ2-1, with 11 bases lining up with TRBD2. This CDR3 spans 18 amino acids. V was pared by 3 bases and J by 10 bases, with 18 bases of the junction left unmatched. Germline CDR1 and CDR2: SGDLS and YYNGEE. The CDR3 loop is CASSAQPPGLAVPSEQFF. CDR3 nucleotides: TGTGCCAGCAGCGCCCAACCCCCGGGACTAGCGGTACCTTCGGAGCAGTTCTTC.

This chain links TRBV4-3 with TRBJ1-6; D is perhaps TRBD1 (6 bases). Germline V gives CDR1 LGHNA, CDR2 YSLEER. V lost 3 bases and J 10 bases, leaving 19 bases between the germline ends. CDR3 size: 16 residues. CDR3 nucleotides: TGCGCCAGCAGCCAGGGGAACAGGGTTGGAAAATCACCCCTCCACTTT. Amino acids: CASSQGNRVGKSPLHF.

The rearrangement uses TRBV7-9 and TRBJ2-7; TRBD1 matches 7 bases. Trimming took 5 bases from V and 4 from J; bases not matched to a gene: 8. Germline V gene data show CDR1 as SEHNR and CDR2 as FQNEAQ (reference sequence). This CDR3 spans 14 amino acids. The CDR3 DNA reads TGTGCCAGCAGCCCCACGACAGGGAGATACGAGCAGTACTTC. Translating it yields CASSPTTGRYEQYF. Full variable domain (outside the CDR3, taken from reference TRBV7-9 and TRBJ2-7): DTGVSQNPRHKITKRGQNVTFRCDPISEHNRLYWYRQTLGQGPEFLTYFQNEAQLEKSRLLSDRFSAERPKGSFSTLEIQRTEQGDSAMYLCASSPTTGRYEQYFGPGTRLTVT.

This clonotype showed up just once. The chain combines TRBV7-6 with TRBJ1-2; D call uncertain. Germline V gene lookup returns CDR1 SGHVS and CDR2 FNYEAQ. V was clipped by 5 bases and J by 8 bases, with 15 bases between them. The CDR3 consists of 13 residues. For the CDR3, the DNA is TGTGCCAGCAGCCCAGCATCCGGGTTCGGCTACACCTTC. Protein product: CASSPASGFGYTF.

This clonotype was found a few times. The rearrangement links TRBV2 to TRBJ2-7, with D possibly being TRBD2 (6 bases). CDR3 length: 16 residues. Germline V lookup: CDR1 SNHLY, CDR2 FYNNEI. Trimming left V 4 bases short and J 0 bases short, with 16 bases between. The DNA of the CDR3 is TGTGCCAGCAGTGTAGGGGCGGGGAAAAGCTCCTACGAGCAGTACTTC. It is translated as CASSVGAGKSSYEQYF. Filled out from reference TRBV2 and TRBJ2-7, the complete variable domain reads EPEVTQTPSHQVTQMGQEVILRCVPISNHLYFYWYRQILGQKVEFLVSFYNNEISEKSEIFDDQFSVERPDGSNFTLKIRSTKLEDSAMYFCASSVGAGKSSYEQYFGPGTRLTVT.

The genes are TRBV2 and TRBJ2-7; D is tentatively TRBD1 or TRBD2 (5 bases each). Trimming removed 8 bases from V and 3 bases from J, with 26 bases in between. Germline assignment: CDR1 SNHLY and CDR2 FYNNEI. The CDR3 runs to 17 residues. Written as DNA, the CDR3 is TGTGCCAGCCTTCTGGAAGGAGTGAGGGGTCGTGACTACGAGCAGTACTTC. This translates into CASLLEGVRGRDYEQYF.

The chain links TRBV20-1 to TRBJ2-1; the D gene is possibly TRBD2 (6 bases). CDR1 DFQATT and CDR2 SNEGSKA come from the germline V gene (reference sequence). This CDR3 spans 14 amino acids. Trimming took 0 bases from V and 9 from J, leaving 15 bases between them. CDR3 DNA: TGCAGTGCTAGAGATGTGAGCGGGCCGCTTGAGCAGTTCTTC. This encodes CSARDVSGPLEQFF.

The CDR3 bases are TGCGCCAGCAGCTTGGCGGGAGTTGGTGAGCAGTTCTTC. As protein: CASSLAGVGEQFF. V is TRBV5-1 and J is TRBJ2-1; D is perhaps TRBD2 (6 bases). The CDR3 runs 13 residues. V gave up 0 bases and J gave up 9 bases, with 10 bases separating them. Looked up from germline, CDR1 is SGHRS and CDR2 is YFSETQ.

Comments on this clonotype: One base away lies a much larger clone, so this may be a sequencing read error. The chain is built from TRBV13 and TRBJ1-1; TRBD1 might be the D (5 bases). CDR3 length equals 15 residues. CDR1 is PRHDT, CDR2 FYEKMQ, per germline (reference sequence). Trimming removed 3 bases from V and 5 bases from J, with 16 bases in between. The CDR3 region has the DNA TGTGCCAGCAGCTTGGAGGGGCCGCCGGGGACTGAAGCTTTCTTT. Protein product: CASSLEGPPGTEAFF.

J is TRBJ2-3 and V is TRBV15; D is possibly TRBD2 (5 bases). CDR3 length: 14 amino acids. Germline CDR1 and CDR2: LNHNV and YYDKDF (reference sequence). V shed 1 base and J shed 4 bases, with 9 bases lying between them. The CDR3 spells CATSRVSGADTQYF. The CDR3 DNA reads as TGTGCCACCAGCAGAGTAAGCGGCGCAGATACGCAGTATTTT. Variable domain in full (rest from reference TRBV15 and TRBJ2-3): DAMVIQNPRYQVTQFGKPVTLSCSQTLNHNVMYWYQQKSSQAPKLLFHYYDKDFNNEADTPDNFQSRRPNTSFCFLDIRSPGLGDTAMYLCATSRVSGADTQYFGPGTRLTVL.

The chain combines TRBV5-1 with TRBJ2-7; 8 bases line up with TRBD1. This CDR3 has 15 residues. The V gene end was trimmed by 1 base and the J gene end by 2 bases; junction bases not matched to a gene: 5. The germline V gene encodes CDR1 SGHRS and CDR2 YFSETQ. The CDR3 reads CASSLWSDRAYEQYF. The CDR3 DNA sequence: TGCGCCAGCAGCTTGTGGTCGGACAGGGCCTACGAGCAGTACTTC.

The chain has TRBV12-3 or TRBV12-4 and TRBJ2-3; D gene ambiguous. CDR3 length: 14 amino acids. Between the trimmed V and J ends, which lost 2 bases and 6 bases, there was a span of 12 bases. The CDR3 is CASSLIAGIDTQYF. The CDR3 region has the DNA TGTGCCAGCAGTTTAATAGCTGGAATCGATACGCAGTATTTT.

The chain's CDR3 is CASSLFSQETQYF. As DNA, the CDR3 is TGTGCCAGCAGCTTATTCTCACAAGAGACCCAGTACTTC. V gene TRBV7-8 combines with J gene TRBJ2-5; D is unclear. CDR3 size: 13 residues. V lost 2 bases to trimming and J lost 2 bases, with 6 bases between them. Germline V gives CDR1 SGHVS, CDR2 FQNEAQ.

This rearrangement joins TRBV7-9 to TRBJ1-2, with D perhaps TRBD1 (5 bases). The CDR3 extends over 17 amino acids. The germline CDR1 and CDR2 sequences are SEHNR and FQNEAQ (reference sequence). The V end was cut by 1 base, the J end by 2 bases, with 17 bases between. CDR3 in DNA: TGTGCCAGCAGCTTAGGTTATGGGGGACGAGACAACTATGGCTACACCTTC. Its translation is CASSLGYGGRDNYGYTF.

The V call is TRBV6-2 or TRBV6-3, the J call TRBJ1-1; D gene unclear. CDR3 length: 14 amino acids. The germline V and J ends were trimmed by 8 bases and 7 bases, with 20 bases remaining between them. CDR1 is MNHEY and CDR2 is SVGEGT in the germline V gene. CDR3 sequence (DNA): TGTGCCAGCGGAATTCACACCCTGGGAGATGAAGCTTTCTTT. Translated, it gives CASGIHTLGDEAFF.

Written as DNA, the CDR3 is TGCAGTGCTAGCCCCGGGAGTCACCCCAATCAGCCCCAGCATTTT. Encoded protein: CSASPGSHPNQPQHF. This chain connects TRBV20-1 to TRBJ1-5; D remains ambiguous. CDR1 is DFQATT and CDR2 is SNEGSKA in the germline V gene (reference sequence). CDR3 length: 15 amino acids. Trimming removed 3 bases from V and 3 bases from J, with 15 bases in between.

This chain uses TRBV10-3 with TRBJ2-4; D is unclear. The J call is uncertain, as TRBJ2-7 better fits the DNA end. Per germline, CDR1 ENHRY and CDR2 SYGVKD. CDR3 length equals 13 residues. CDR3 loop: CAISEGLNYEQYF. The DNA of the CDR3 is TGTGCCATCAGTGAGGGGCTAAACTACGAGCAGTACTTC.

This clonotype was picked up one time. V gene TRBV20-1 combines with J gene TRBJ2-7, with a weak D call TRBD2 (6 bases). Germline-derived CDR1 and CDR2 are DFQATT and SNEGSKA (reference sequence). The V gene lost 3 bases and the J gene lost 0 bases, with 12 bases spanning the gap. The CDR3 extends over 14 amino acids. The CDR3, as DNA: TGCAGTGCTAGGGACTACCTTAGCTCCTACGAGCAGTACTTC. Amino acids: CSARDYLSSYEQYF.